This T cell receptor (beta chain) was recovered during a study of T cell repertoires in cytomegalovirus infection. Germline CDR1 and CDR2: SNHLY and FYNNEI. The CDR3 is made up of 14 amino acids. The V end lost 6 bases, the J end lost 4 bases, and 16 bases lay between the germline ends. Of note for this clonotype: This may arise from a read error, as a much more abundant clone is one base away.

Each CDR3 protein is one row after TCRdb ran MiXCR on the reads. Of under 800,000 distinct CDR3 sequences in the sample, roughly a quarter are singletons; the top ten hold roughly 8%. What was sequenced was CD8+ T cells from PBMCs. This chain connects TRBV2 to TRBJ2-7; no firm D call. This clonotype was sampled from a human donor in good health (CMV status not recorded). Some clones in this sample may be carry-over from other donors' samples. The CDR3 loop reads CASRATHIPYEQYV. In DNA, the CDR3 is TGTGCCAGCAGAGCGACCCATATCCCTTACGAGCAGTACGTC.